This T cell receptor (beta chain) was sequenced in a study of cytomegalovirus exposure and HLA in healthy donors. This PCR relied on a set of 60 Vbeta primers and 13 Jbeta primers. This table comes from immunoSEQ multiplex PCR, and its TCRdb copy is limited to in-frame clones, with some not included. The sample includes some 90,000 clones, more than 75% of them seen just once. Germline V gene data show CDR1 as SGHVS and CDR2 as FQNEAQ. Trimming removed 5 bases at V and 1 base at J, with 11 bases between. This CDR3 spans 14 amino acids. The chain couples TRBV7-8 to TRBJ1-1; D possibly corresponds to TRBD1 (6 bases). The source material was PBMCs. The receptor was isolated from a woman aged 50 to 60 in good health and CMV-seropositive. The CDR3 sequence: CASSQQGRNTEAFF. DNA for the CDR3: TGTGCCAGCAGCCAACAGGGTAGGAACACTGAAGCTTTCTTT.